This T cell receptor beta chain was sequenced during a study of blood T cell repertoires in COVID-19. This clone showed up just once. Repertoires were generated with immunoSEQ multiplex PCR, while TCRdb's copy carries only in-frame clones and drops some. The sample yields roughly 370,000 clones, just under 90% seen once. V shed 5 bases and J 6 bases; nucleotides not matched to a gene: 11. The CDR3 is 16 residues long. Germline V lookup: CDR1 SEHNR, CDR2 FQNEAQ (reference sequence). The sample taken for sequencing was PBMCs or T cells enriched from blood (not recorded which). The sequence was obtained from a woman in her 50s who had recovered from COVID-19. The chain recombines TRBV7-9 with TRBJ1-4; 8 nucleotides align to TRBD1. The CDR3 sequence is CASSPLGDRRYEKLFF. Here the CDR3 DNA reads TGTGCCAGCAGCCCCCTTGGGGACAGGCGCTATGAAAAACTGTTTTTT. Looking up the rest from reference TRBV7-9 and TRBJ1-4 gives the full variable domain: DTGVSQNPRHKITKRGQNVTFRCDPISEHNRLYWYRQTLGQGPEFLTYFQNEAQLEKSRLLSDRFSAERPKGSFSTLEIQRTEQGDSAMYLCASSPLGDRRYEKLFFGSGTQLSVL.